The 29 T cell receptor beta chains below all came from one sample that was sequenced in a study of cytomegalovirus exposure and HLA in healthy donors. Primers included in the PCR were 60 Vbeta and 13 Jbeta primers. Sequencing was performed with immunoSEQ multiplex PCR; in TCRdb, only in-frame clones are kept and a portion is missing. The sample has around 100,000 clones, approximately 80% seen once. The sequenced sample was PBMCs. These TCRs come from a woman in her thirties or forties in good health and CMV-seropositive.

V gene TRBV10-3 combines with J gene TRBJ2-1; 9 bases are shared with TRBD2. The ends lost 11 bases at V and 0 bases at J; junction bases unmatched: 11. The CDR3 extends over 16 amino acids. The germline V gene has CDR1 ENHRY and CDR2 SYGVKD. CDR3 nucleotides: TGTGCCGCGGGGGGGGCGGGACGGAGCTCCTACAATGAGCAGTTCTTC. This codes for CAAGGAGRSSYNEQFF.

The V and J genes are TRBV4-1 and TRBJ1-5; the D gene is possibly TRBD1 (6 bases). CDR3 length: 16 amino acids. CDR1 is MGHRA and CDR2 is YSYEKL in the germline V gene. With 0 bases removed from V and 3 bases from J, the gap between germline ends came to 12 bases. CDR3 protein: CASSQDFGQPNQPQHF. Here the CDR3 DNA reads TGCGCCAGCAGCCAAGATTTCGGACAGCCCAATCAGCCCCAGCATTTT.

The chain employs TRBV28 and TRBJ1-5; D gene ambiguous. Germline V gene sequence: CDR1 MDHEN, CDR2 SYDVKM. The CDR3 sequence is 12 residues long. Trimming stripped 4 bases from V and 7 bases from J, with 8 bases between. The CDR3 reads CASSSPGQPQHF. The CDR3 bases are TGTGCCAGCAGTTCCCCGGGGCAGCCCCAGCATTTT.

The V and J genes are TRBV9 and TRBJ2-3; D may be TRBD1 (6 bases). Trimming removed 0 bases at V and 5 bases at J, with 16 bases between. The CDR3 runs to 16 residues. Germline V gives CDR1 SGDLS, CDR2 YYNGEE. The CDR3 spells CASSVDIGTTVDTQYF. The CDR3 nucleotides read TGTGCCAGCAGCGTAGATATCGGGACAACGGTAGATACGCAGTATTTT.

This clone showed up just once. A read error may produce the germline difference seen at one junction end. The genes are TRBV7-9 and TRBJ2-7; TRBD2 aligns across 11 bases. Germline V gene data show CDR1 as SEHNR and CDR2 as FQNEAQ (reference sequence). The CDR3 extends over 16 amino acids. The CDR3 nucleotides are TGTTCCAGCAGCCTTCGACGGCTAGCGGGGGGCTACGAGCAGTACTTC. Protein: CSSSLRRLAGGYEQYF.

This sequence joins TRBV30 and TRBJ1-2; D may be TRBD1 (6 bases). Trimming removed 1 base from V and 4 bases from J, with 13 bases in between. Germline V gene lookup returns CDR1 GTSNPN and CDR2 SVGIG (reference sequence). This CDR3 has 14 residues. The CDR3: CAWSESGAFYGYTF. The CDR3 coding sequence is TGTGCCTGGAGTGAATCAGGGGCCTTCTATGGCTACACCTTC. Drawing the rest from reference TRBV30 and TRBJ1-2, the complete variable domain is SQTIHQWPATLVQPVGSPLSLECTVEGTSNPNLYWYRQAAGRGLQLLFYSVGIGQISSEVPQNLSASRPQDRQFILSSKKLLLSDSGFYLCAWSESGAFYGYTFGSGTRLTVV.

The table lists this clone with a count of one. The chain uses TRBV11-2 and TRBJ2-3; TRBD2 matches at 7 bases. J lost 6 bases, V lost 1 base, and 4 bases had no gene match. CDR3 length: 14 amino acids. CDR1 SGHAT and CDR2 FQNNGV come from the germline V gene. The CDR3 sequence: CASSLAGGADTQYF. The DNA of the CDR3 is TGTGCCAGCAGCTTAGCGGGAGGAGCGGATACGCAGTATTTT.

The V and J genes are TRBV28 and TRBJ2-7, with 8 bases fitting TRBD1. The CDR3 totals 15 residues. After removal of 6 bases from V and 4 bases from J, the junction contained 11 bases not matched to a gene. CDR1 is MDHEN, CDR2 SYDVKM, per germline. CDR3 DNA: TGTGCCAGCAGGTTAACAGGGGGAAATCGATACGAGCAGTACTTC. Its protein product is CASRLTGGNRYEQYF.

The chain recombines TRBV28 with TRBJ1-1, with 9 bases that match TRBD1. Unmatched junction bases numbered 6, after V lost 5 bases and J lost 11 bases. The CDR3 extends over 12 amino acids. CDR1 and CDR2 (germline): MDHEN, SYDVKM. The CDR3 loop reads CASSLRDRVAFF. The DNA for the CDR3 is TGTGCCAGCAGTCTCCGGGACAGGGTGGCTTTCTTT.

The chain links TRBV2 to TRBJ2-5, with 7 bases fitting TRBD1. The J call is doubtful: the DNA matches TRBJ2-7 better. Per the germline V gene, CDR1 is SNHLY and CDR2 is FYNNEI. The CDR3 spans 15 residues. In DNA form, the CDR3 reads TGTGCCAGCAGTCGGACTTCTGACAGGGTCTACGAGCAGTACTTC. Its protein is CASSRTSDRVYEQYF.

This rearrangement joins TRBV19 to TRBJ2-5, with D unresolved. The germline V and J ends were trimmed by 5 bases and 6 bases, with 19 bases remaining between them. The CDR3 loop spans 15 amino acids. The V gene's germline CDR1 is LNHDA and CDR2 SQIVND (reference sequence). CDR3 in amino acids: CASSQIVEPLKTQYF. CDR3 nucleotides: TGTGCCAGTAGTCAAATTGTAGAGCCTCTGAAGACCCAGTACTTC.

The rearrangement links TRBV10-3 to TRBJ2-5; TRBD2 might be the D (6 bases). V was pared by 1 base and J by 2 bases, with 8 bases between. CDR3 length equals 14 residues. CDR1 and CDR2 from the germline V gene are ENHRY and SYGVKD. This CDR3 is CAISEWRDQETQYF. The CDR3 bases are TGTGCCATCAGTGAGTGGCGGGATCAAGAGACCCAGTACTTC.

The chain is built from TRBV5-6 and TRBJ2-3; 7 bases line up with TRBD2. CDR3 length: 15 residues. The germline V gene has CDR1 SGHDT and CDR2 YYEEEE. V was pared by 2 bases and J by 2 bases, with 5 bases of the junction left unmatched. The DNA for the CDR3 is TGTGCCAGCAGCTTTGGGCTAGCGGACACAGATACGCAGTATTTT. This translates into CASSFGLADTDTQYF.

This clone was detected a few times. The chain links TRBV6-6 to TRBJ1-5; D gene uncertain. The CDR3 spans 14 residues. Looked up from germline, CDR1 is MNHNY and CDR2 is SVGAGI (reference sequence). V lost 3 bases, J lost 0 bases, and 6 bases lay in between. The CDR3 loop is CASSYFGSNQPQHF. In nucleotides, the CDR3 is TGTGCCAGCAGTTATTTCGGTAGCAATCAGCCCCAGCATTTT.

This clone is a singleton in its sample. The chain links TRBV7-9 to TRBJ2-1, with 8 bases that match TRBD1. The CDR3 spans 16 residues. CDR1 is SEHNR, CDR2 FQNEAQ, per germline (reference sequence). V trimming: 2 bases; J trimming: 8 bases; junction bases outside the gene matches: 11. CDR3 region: CASSLTRDRTADEQFF. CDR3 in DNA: TGTGCCAGCAGCTTAACGAGGGACAGGACGGCGGATGAGCAGTTCTTC. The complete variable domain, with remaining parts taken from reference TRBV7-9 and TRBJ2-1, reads DTGVSQNPRHKITKRGQNVTFRCDPISEHNRLYWYRQTLGQGPEFLTYFQNEAQLEKSRLLSDRFSAERPKGSFSTLEIQRTEQGDSAMYLCASSLTRDRTADEQFFGPGTRLTVL.

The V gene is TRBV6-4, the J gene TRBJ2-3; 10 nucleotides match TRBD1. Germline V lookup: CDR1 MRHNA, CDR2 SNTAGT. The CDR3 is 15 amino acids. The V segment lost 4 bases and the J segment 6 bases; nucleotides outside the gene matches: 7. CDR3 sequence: CASSATGTGADTQYF. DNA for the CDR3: TGTGCCAGCAGTGCTACCGGGACAGGGGCCGATACGCAGTATTTT.

The CDR3 reads CASSYGGAGTYNEQFF. The CDR3 coding sequence is TGTGCCAGCAGCTACGGGGGGGCGGGGACTTACAATGAGCAGTTCTTC. This chain connects TRBV9 to TRBJ2-1; TRBD2 agrees at 8 bases. Germline V CDR1 and CDR2: SGDLS, YYNGEE. The CDR3 consists of 16 residues. V lost 4 bases, J lost 4 bases, and 10 bases stayed unmatched.

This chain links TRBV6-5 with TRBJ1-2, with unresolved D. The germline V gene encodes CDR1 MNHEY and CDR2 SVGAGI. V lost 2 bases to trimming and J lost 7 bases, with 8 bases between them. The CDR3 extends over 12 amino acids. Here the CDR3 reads CASSYGGRGYTF. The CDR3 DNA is TGTGCCAGCAGTTACGGAGGTCGTGGCTACACCTTC.

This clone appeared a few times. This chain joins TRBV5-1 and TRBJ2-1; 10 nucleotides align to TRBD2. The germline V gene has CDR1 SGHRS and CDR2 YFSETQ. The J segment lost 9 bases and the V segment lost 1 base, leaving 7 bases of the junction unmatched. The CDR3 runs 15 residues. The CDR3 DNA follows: TGCGCCAGCAGCTTGATCCTAGCGGGAGATGCTGAGCAGTTCTTC. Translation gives CASSLILAGDAEQFF. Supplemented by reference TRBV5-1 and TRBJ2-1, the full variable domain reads KAGVTQTPRYLIKTRGQQVTLSCSPISGHRSVSWYQQTPGQGLQFLFEYFSETQRNKGNFPGRFSGRQFSNSRSEMNVSTLELGDSALYLCASSLILAGDAEQFFGPGTRLTVL.

CDR3 sequence: CASSSTLNTEAFF. The DNA for the CDR3 is TGTGCCAGCAGCTCGACACTGAACACTGAAGCTTTCTTT. The chain uses TRBV5-4 and TRBJ1-1; no firm D call. V gave up 3 bases and J gave up 0 bases, with 6 bases separating them. Germline CDR1 and CDR2: SGHNT and YYREEE (reference sequence). The CDR3 totals 13 residues.

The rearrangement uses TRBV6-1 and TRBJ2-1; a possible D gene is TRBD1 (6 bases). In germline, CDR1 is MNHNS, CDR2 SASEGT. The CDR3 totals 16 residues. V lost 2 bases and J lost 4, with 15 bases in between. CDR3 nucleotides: TGTGCCAGCAGTGAATCCTGGGCAGGGGCATACAATGAGCAGTTCTTC. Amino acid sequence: CASSESWAGAYNEQFF.

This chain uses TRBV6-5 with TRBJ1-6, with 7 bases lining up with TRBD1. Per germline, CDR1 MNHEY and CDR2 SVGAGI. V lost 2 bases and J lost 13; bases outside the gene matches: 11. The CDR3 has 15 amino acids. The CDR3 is CASSYGTAAGQPLHF. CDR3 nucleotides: TGTGCCAGCAGTTACGGGACAGCCGCCGGTCAGCCCCTCCACTTT.

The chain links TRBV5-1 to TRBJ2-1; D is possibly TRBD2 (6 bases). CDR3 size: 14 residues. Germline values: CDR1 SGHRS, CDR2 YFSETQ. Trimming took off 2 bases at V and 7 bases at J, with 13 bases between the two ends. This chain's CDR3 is CASSLGAGLNEQFF. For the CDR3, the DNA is TGCGCCAGCAGCTTAGGAGCGGGCTTGAATGAGCAGTTCTTC. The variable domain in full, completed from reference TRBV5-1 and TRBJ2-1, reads KAGVTQTPRYLIKTRGQQVTLSCSPISGHRSVSWYQQTPGQGLQFLFEYFSETQRNKGNFPGRFSGRQFSNSRSEMNVSTLELGDSALYLCASSLGAGLNEQFFGPGTRLTVL.

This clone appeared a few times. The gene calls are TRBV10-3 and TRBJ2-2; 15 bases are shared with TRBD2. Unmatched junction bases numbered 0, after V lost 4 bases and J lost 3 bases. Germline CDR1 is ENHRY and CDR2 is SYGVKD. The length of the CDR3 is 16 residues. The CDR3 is CAISGTSGRDTGELFF. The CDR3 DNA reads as TGTGCCATCAGTGGGACTAGCGGGAGGGACACCGGGGAGCTGTTTTTT.

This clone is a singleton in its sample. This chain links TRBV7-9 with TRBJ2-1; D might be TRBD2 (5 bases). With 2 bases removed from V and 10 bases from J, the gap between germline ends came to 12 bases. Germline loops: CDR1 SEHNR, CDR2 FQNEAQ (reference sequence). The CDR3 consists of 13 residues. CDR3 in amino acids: CASSLTTGREQFF. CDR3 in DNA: TGTGCCAGCAGCTTAACAACGGGAAGAGAGCAGTTCTTC.

CDR3 amino acids: CASSLGAGEYEQFF. DNA for the CDR3: TGTGCCAGCAGCTTAGGTGCGGGAGAGTATGAGCAGTTCTTC. This chain uses TRBV11-2 with TRBJ2-1, with TRBD2 matching 7 bases. V shed 1 base and J 8 bases; nucleotides not matched to a gene: 5. CDR3 length equals 14 residues. Germline V lookup: CDR1 SGHAT, CDR2 FQNNGV.

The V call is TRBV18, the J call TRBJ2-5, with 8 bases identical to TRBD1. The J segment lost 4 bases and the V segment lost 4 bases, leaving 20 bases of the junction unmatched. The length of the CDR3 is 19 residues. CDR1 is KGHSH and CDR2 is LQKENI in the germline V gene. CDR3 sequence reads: CASSHTLAPTHTGGETQYF. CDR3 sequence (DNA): TGTGCCAGCTCACACACCTTGGCCCCCACACACACAGGGGGAGAGACCCAGTACTTC.

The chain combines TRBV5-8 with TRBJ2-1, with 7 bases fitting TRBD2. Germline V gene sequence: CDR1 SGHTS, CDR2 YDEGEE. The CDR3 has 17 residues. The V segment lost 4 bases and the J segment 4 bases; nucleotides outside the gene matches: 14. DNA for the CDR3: TGTGCCAGCAGCCGGGGGGTTCTAAGCGGGGTTTACAATGAGCAGTTCTTC. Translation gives CASSRGVLSGVYNEQFF.

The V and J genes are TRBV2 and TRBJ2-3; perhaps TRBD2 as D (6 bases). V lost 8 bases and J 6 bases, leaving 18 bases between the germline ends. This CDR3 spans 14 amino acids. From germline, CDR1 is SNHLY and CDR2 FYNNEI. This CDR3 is CASQGGTQVDTQYF. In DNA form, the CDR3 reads TGTGCCAGCCAGGGCGGGACTCAAGTGGATACGCAGTATTTT.